The rows below give T cell receptor beta chains drawn from one sample of a study of T cells after yellow fever vaccination. TCRdb independently ran MiXCR on the 5' RACE reads; one entry per CDR3 protein. The table has hundreds of thousands of distinct CDR3 sequences, 18% seen once. The sequencing here drew on PBMCs, taken before the yellow fever booster vaccination. All receptors derive from a man aged 18 to 30 who received the YFV17D yellow fever vaccine. The CDR3 runs from the conserved cysteine through the conserved F or W. D genes are given only for firm matches. Expanded clones are given a class, and other clones once, few, many or no size at all.

abundance | j_gene | d_gene | v_gene | CDR3nt | CDR3aa
. | TRBJ2-7 | TRBD2 | TRBV6-2/TRBV6-3 | TGTGCCAGCAAGGAGCGGGAACCCTACGAGCAGTACTTC | CASKEREPYEQYF
. | TRBJ1-1 | . | TRBV24-1 | TGTGCCACCAGTGATCCCTATGGGGGGCAAGCTTTCTTT | CATSDPYGGQAFF
few | TRBJ2-2 | TRBD1 | TRBV20-1 | TGCAGTGTTGACAGGGGGGTCGGGGAGCTGTTTTTT | CSVDRGVGELFF
. | TRBJ1-6 | . | TRBV14 | TGTGCCAGCAGCATTCCCAGTTCACCCCTCCACTTT | CASSIPSSPLHF
few | TRBJ1-5 | TRBD1 | TRBV4-3 | TGCGCCAGCAGCCAAGTGTTAGGGGGCCCTCAGCCCCAGCATTTT | CASSQVLGGPQPQHF
. | TRBJ1-2 | TRBD1 | TRBV9 | TGTGCCAGCAGCCCAGAGACAGGGTTTAATGGCTACACCTTC | CASSPETGFNGYTF
. | TRBJ2-2 | . | TRBV4-3 | TGCGCCAGCAGCCAAGCGGGAGACCAGAACACCGGGGAGCTGTTTTTT | CASSQAGDQNTGELFF
. | TRBJ2-2 | TRBD2 | TRBV6-1 | TGTGCCAGCAGTGACCCTAGCGGGGCCACCGGGGAGCTGTTTTTT | CASSDPSGATGELFF
few | TRBJ1-1 | . | TRBV12-3/TRBV12-4 | TGTGCCAGCAGTTCCGGGGGGAGCATGAACACTGAAGCTTTCTTT | CASSSGGSMNTEAFF
few | TRBJ1-1 | . | TRBV6-6 | TGTGCCACTCGGGGCGGGCCTTATACTGAAGCTTTCTTT | CATRGGPYTEAFF
. | TRBJ2-2 | . | TRBV6-5 | TGTGCCAGCAGGGCGGCGCCTAACACCGGGGAGCTGTTTTTT | CASRAAPNTGELFF
few | TRBJ2-6 | TRBD1 | TRBV4-1 | TGCGCCAGCAGTCGCGGGACAGGCGATTTCTCTGGGGCCAACGTCCTGACTTTC | CASSRGTGDFSGANVLTF
few | TRBJ2-5 | . | TRBV3-1 | TGTGCCAGCAGCCAGAGCGGGCAAGAGACCCAGTACTTC | CASSQSGQETQYF
. | TRBJ2-7 | . | TRBV10-3 | TGTGCCATCAGTGAGTCGAAAATGCGCCGGGACGGCACCGACGAGCAGTACTTC | CAISESKMRRDGTDEQYF
few | TRBJ2-1 | . | TRBV27 | TGTGCCAGCAAGTCCTACAATGAGCAGTTCTTC | CASKSYNEQFF
once | TRBJ1-2 | . | TRBV29-1 | TGCAGCGTTGAAGTGGGTCTCTATGGCTACACCTTC | CSVEVGLYGYTF
few | TRBJ2-7 | . | TRBV20-1 | TGCAGTGCTAGAGCACAATACAGGGCCTCCTACGAGCAGTACTTC | CSARAQYRASYEQYF
few | TRBJ2-2 | . | TRBV5-3 | . | CARSFHKDKEEGSCFF
few | TRBJ2-2 | TRBD1 | TRBV4-1 | TGCGCCAGCAGTCGAGGACAGGGGTTAATAGGGGAGCTGTTTTTT | CASSRGQGLIGELFF
. | TRBJ1-1 | TRBD1 | TRBV10-3 | TGTGCCATTCGGACAGGGAAGGGGAACACTGAAGCTTTCTTT | CAIRTGKGNTEAFF
few | TRBJ1-2 | TRBD1 | TRBV7-9 | TGTGCCAGCAGCCCTCGGACAGGCGACTATGGCTACACCTTC | CASSPRTGDYGYTF
few | TRBJ2-5 | TRBD1 | TRBV5-5 | TGTGCCAGCAGCTACGGACAGGAAGAGACCCAGTACTTC | CASSYGQEETQYF
. | TRBJ1-3 | . | TRBV7-2 | TGTGCCAGCAGCGCACGGGACATAAGAAACACCATATATTTT | CASSARDIRNTIYF
. | TRBJ1-2 | . | TRBV24-1 | TGTGCCACCAGTGACCAAGACAGAGACTATGGCTACACCTTC | CATSDQDRDYGYTF
. | TRBJ2-4 | . | TRBV11-1 | TGTGCCAGCAGCTTAGCTTTCCCTAAGCCAGCCAAAAACATTCAGTACTTC | CASSLAFPKPAKNIQYF
. | TRBJ1-2 | . | TRBV29-1 | TGCAGCGCCACCGGGACAAACGATGGCTACACCTTC | CSATGTNDGYTF
. | TRBJ1-2 | . | TRBV6-1 | TGTGCCAGCAGTAGACCGGGACCGAGGGACGGCTACACCTTC | CASSRPGPRDGYTF
. | TRBJ1-4 | . | TRBV10-3 | TGTGCCGTCGCTGACGCGGGTAATGAAAAACTGTTTTTT | CAVADAGNEKLFF
. | TRBJ1-2 | . | TRBV6-5 | TGTGCCAGCACCGTAGGACACCTCTATGGCTACACCTTC | CASTVGHLYGYTF
few | TRBJ2-2 | . | TRBV5-1 | TGCGCCAGCAGCTTGGCCCACACCACCGGGGAGCTGTTTTTT | CASSLAHTTGELFF
. | TRBJ2-7 | . | TRBV19 | TGTGCCAGTAGTGGGTTAGGGACCGAAGACTACGAGCAGTACTTC | CASSGLGTEDYEQYF